This TCR beta chain is drawn from a study of type 1 regulatory T cells (dated by TCRdb to the early 2020s). In the study overall: An in vitro protocol by which a Tr1-enriched, alloantigen-specific CD4 T cell product named T-allo10 was generated was characterized in the study. Patients with hematological malignancies who were receiving allogeneic hematopoietic stem cell transplantation were the group in which T-allo10 was being clinically evaluated.

Here V drops 1 base and J drops 1 base, and the junction holds 2 bases not matched to any gene. The germline V gene gives CDR1 as SGHRS and CDR2 as YFSETQ. The CDR3 measures 14 amino acids from cysteine to phenylalanine. Kept here is only the CDR3 DNA, which spans 42 bases and is read in frame from base 1. The instrument given in TCRdb is Illumina MiSeq. TCRdb reanalyzed the raw reads on its own, using fastp at Q25 for trimming and MiXCR for clone calling, and kept in-frame beta chains. Here each entry gathers all rows of one CDR3 protein and keeps the most common genes and DNA. The table for this sample lists 80,000 to 100,000 distinct CDR3 sequences; roughly 31% of them were counted only once. Roughly 2.2% of the sample comes from the top ten. This clonotype was seen only a few times. Its antigen specificity is not known. Base qualities were left out, and no much larger clone turns up one base away.

The receptor's source is a human donor in good health. The sequence is built from TRBV5-1 and TRBJ2-7; 7 central nucleotides agree with TRBD1. Specimen: CD4+ T cells, either the whole sample or a sorted fraction (not recorded which). The bases read TGCGCCAGCAGCTTGAAGACAGGGTCCTACGAGCAGTACTTC. Translation gives CASSLKTGSYEQYF.